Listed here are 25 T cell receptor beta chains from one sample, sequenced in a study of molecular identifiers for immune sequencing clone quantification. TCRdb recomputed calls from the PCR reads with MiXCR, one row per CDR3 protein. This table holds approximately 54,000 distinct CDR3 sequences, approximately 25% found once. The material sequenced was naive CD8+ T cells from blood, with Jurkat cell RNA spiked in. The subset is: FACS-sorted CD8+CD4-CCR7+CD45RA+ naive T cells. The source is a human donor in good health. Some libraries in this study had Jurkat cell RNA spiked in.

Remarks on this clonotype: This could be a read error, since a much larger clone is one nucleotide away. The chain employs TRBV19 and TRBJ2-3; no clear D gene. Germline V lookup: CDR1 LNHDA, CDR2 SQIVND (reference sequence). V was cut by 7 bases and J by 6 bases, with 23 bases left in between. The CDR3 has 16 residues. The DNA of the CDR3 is TGTGCCAGTACCCCGTGTAATTGGAAGCACGGTGATACGCAGTATTTT. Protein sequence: CASTPCNWKHGDTQYF.

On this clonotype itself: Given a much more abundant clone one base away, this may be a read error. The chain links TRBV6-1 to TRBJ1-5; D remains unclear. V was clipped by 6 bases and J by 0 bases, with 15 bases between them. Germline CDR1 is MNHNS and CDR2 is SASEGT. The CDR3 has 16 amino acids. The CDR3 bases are TGTGCCAGCAGCCCATTAAAACGGAATAGCAATCAGCCCCAGCATTTT. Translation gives CASSPLKRNSNQPQHF.

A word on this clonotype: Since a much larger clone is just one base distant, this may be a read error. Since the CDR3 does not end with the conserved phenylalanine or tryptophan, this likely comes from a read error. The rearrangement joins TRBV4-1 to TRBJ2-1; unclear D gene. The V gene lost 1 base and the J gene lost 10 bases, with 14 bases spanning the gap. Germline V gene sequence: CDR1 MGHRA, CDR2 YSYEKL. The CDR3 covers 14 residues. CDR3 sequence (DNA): TGCGCCAGCAGCCAAGTTACGTTAACAGAGGAGCAGTTCTAC. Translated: CASSQVTLTEEQFY.

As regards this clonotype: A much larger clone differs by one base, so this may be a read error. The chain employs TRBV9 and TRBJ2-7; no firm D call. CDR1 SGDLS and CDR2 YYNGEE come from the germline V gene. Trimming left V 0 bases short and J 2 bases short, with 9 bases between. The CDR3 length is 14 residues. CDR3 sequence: CASSVGPGAYEQYF. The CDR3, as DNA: TGTGCCAGCAGCGTAGGTCCAGGCGCCTACGAGCAGTACTTC.

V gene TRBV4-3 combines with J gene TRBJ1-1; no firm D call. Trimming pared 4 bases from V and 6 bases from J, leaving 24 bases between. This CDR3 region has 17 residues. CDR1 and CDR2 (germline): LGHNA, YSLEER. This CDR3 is CASSPRYRPAMHPEAFF. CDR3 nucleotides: TGCGCCAGCAGCCCAAGATATCGACCGGCCATGCACCCTGAAGCTTTCTTT.

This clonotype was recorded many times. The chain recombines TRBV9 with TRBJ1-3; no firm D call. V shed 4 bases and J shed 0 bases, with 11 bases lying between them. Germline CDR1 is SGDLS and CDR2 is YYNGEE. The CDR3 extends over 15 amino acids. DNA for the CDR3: TGTGCCAGCAGCCTAGACGTTTACTCTGGAAACACCATATATTTT. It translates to CASSLDVYSGNTIYF.

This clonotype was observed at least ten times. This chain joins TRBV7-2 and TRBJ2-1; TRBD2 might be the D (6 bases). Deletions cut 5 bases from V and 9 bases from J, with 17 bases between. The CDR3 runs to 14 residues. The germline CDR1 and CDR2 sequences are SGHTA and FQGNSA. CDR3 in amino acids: CASSPLRTIPEQFF. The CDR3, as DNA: TGTGCCAGCAGCCCACTACGGACTATACCTGAGCAGTTCTTC.

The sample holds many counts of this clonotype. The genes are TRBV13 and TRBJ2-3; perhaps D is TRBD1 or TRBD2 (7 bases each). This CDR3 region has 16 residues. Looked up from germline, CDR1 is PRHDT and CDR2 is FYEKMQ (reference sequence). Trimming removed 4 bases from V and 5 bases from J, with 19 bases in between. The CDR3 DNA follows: TGTGCCAGCAGCTGGGGGGAGGGGGCTGGTAAAGATACGCAGTATTTT. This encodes CASSWGEGAGKDTQYF.

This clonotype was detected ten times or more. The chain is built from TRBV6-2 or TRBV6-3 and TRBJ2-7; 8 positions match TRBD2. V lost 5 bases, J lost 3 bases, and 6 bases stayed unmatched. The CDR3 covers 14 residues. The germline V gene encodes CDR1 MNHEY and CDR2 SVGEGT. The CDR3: CASSQLAVDYEQYF. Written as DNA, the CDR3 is TGTGCCAGCAGTCAACTAGCGGTTGACTACGAGCAGTACTTC.

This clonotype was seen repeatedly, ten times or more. The CDR3 nucleotides read TGTGCCAGCACCAGGCCTCCCGGGACGGCGAATGAAAAACTGTTTTTT. Protein sequence: CASTRPPGTANEKLFF. V usage is TRBV6-2 or TRBV6-3 and J usage is TRBJ1-4, with a tentative D call TRBD1 (5 bases). The CDR3 extends over 16 amino acids. V was shortened by 7 bases and J by 5 bases, with 20 bases between the two germline ends. From germline, CDR1 is MNHEY and CDR2 SVGEGT.

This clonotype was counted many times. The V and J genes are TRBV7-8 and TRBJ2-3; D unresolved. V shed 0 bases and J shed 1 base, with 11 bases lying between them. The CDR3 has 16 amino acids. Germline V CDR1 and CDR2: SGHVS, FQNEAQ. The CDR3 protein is CASSLAGGHGTDTQYF. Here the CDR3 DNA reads TGTGCCAGCAGCTTAGCTGGCGGCCACGGCACAGATACGCAGTATTTT.

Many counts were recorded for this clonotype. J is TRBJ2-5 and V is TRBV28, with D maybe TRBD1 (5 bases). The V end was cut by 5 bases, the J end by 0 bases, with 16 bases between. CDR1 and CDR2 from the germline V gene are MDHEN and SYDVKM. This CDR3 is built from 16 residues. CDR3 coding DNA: TGTGCCAGCAGTCCGACCCCACGACAGAACCAAGAGACCCAGTACTTC. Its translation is CASSPTPRQNQETQYF.

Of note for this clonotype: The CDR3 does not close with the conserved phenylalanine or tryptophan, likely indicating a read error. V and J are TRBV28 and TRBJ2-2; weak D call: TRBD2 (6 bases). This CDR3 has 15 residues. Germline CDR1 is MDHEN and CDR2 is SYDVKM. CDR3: CASSLGTSYTVELFV. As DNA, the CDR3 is TGTGCCAGCAGTCTTGGGACTTCATACACCGTGGAGCTGTTTGTT.

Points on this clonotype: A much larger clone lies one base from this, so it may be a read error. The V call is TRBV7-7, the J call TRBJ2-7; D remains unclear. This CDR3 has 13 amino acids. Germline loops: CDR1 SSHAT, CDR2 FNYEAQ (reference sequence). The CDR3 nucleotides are TGTGCCGGCAGCTTAGGGCCCACCTACGAGCAGTACTTC. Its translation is CAGSLGPTYEQYF.

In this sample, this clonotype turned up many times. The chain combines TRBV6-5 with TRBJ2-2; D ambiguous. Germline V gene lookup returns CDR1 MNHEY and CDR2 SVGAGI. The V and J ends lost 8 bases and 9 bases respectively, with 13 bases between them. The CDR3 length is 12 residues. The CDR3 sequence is CASGRDARELFF. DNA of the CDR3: TGTGCCAGCGGACGAGACGCCCGGGAGCTGTTTTTT.

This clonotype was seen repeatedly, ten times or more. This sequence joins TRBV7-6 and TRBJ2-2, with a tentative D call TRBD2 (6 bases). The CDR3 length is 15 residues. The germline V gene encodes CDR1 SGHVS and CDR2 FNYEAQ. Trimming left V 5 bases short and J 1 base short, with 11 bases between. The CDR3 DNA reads TGTGCCAGCAGCGAAACGGGACTGAACACCGGGGAGCTGTTTTTT. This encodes CASSETGLNTGELFF. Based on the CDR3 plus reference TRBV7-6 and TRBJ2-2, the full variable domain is GAGVSQSPRYKVTKRGQDVALRCDPISGHVSLYWYRQALGQGPEFLTYFNYEAQQDKSGLPNDRFSAERPEGSISTLTIQRTEQRDSAMYRCASSETGLNTGELFFGEGSRLTVL.

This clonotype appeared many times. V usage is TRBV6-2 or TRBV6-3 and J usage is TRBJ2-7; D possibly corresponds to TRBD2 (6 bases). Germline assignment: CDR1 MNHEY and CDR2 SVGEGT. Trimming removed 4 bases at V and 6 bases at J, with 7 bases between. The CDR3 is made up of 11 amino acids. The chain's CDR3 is CASSWRAEQYF. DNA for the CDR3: TGTGCCAGCAGTTGGAGGGCCGAGCAGTACTTC.

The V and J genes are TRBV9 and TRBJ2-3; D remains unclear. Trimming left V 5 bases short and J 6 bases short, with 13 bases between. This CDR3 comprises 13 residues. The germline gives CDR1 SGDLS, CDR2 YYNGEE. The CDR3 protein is CASSSHTGDTQYF. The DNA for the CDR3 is TGTGCCAGCAGTTCCCATACCGGGGATACGCAGTATTTT.

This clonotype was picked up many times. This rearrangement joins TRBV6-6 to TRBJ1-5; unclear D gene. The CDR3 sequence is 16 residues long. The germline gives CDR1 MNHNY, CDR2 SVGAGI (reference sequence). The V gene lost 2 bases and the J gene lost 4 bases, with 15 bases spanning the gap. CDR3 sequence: CASSYPQGELNQPQHF. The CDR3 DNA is TGTGCCAGCAGTTACCCGCAAGGAGAGTTGAATCAGCCCCAGCATTTT.

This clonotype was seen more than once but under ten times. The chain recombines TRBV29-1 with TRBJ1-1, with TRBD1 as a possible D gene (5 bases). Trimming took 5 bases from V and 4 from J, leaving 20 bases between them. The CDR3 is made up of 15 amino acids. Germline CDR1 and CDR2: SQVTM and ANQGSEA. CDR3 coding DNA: TGCAGCGTTCCCCGCCCGGGGGGTTTTGGCACTGAAGCTTTCTTT. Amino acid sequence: CSVPRPGGFGTEAFF.

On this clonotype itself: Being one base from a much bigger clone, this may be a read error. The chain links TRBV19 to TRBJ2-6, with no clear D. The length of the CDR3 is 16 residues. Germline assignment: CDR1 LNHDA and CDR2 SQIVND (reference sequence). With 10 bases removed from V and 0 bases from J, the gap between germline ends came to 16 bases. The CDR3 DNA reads TGTGCCAATACACCGCTACACTACTCTGGGGCCAACGTCCTGACTTTC. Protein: CANTPLHYSGANVLTF.

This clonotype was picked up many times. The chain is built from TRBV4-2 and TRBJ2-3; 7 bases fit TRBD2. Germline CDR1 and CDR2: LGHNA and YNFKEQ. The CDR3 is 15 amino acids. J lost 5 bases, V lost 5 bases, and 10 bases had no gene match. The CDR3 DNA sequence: TGTGCCAGCAGCGACGGAGGACTAGGTCTAGATACGCAGTATTTT. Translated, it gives CASSDGGLGLDTQYF.

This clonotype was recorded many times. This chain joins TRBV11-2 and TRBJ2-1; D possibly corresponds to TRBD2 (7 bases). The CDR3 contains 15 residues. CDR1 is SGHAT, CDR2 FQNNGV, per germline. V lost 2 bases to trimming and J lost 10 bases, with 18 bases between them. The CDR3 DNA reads TGTGCCAGCAGCTTATTTCGGGGGGCTTCCCGAGAGCAGTTCTTC. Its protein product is CASSLFRGASREQFF.

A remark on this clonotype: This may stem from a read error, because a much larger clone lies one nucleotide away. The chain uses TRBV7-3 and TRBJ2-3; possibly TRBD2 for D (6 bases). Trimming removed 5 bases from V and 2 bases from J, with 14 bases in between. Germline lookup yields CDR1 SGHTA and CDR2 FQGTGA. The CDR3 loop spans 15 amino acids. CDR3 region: CASSRTGGTTDTQYF. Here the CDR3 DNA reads TGTGCCAGCAGCCGGACTGGCGGGACCACAGATACGCAGTATTTT.

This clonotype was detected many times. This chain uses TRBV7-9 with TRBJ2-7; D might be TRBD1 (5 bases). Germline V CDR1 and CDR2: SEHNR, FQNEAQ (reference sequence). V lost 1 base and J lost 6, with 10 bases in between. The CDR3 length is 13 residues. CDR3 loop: CASSLEGHREQYF. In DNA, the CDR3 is TGTGCCAGCAGCTTAGAGGGGCACCGCGAGCAGTACTTC.